The sequence of this T cell receptor beta chain was determined in a study of identical twins. One entry per CDR3 protein results from TCRdb running MiXCR on the 5' RACE reads. The sample holds a few hundred thousand distinct CDR3 sequences, 10% to 15% seen once. V was pared by 4 bases and J by 2 bases, with 15 bases between. Germline lookup yields CDR1 SGHDT and CDR2 YYEEEE. The CDR3 length is 15 residues. These same records also appear under a second study, on yellow fever vaccine responses in identical twins. That work contributes: Twins' vaccine T cell responses were reported to seem partly convergent and partly personalized.

The genes are TRBV5-6 and TRBJ2-5; D tentatively fits TRBD1 or TRBD2 (6 bases each). The receptor was derived from a woman under 30 in good health. Material: memory (CD45RO+) T cells sorted from blood. The CDR3, as DNA: TGTGCCAGCAGCCCCGACAGGAGGGGGCAAGAGACCCAGTACTTC. Encoded protein: CASSPDRRGQETQYF. The whole variable domain, remainder taken from reference TRBV5-6 and TRBJ2-5, is DAGVTQSPTHLIKTRGQQVTLRCSPKSGHDTVSWYQQALGQGPQFIFQYYEEEERQRGNFPDRFSGHQFPNYSSELNVNALLLGDSALYLCASSPDRRGQETQYFGPGTRLLVL.